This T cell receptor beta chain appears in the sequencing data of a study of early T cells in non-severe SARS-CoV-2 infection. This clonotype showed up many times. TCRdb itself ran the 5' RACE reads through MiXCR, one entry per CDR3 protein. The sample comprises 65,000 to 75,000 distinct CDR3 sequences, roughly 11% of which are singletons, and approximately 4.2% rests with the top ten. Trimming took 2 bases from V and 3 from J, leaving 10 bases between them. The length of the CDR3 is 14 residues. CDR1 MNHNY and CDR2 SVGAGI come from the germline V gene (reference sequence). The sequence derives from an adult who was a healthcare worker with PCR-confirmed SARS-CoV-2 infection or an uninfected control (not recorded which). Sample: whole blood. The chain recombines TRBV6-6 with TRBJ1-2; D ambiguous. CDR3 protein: CASSYTGIDYGYTF. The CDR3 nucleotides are TGTGCCAGCAGTTACACGGGGATCGACTATGGCTACACCTTC.